The 18 T cell receptor beta chains below come from one sample, sequenced in a study of cytomegalovirus exposure and HLA in healthy donors. 13 Jbeta primers and 60 Vbeta primers were used for the PCR. Assay used: immunoSEQ multiplex PCR; TCRdb lists only in-frame clones, some missing. The data contain some 120,000 clones, 77% of them singletons. Specimen: PBMCs. These receptors originate from a young man in good health and CMV-seropositive.

The chain has TRBV9 and TRBJ2-5, with unresolved D. V was trimmed by 0 bases and J by 4 bases, leaving 4 bases between them. Per the germline V gene, CDR1 is SGDLS and CDR2 is YYNGEE. This CDR3 region has 12 residues. The chain's CDR3 is CASSVGGETQYF. DNA of the CDR3: TGTGCCAGCAGCGTAGGAGGAGAGACCCAGTACTTC.

V is TRBV28 and J is TRBJ2-5, with 9 bases fitting TRBD1. The DNA matches TRBJ2-7 better at its end, which makes the J call doubtful. The CDR3 runs 15 residues. The V gene's germline CDR1 is MDHEN and CDR2 SYDVKM. The CDR3 DNA sequence: TGTGCCAGCAGACAGGACAGGGGTCGCTCCTACGAGCAGTACTTC. This sequence encodes CASRQDRGRSYEQYF.

This chain joins TRBV19 and TRBJ2-4; possibly TRBD2 for D (5 bases). The germline gives CDR1 LNHDA, CDR2 SQIVND (reference sequence). V was trimmed by 4 bases and J by 3 bases, leaving 10 bases between them. There are 14 residues in the CDR3. CDR3 in DNA: TGTGCCAGTAGTAATCCCGGGGACAAAAACATTCAGTACTTC. Translated, it gives CASSNPGDKNIQYF.

V and J are TRBV15 and TRBJ1-6; D is uncertain. Trimming stripped 1 base from V and 8 bases from J, with 6 bases between. This CDR3 region has 13 residues. Germline V gene data show CDR1 as LNHNV and CDR2 as YYDKDF (reference sequence). The CDR3 nucleotides are TGTGCCACCAGCAGAGGCCTACATTCACCCCTCCACTTT. Translating gives CATSRGLHSPLHF.

The chain employs TRBV27 and TRBJ2-7, with 7 positions matching TRBD1. In germline, CDR1 is MNHEY, CDR2 SMNVEV (reference sequence). V trimming: 3 bases; J trimming: 5 bases; junction bases outside the gene matches: 13. The CDR3 totals 16 residues. The DNA of the CDR3 is TGTGCCAGCAGTTTCTTTGCCACAGGGGTGGGCAACGAGCAGTACTTC. Protein sequence: CASSFFATGVGNEQYF.

The rearrangement uses TRBV7-8 and TRBJ2-7; 14 bases line up with TRBD2. Losses at the gene ends were 6 bases for V and 3 bases for J; bases not matched to a gene: 7. Germline CDR1 is SGHVS and CDR2 is FQNEAQ. The CDR3 has 16 residues. The CDR3, as DNA: TGTGCCAGCAGTGCCGGGACTAGCGGGGGACTCTACGAGCAGTACTTC. It translates to CASSAGTSGGLYEQYF.

V is TRBV2 and J is TRBJ2-1; TRBD2 aligns across 7 bases. With 6 bases clipped from V and 7 bases from J, the junction kept 9 bases outside the gene matches. The CDR3 is 14 residues long. Germline loops: CDR1 SNHLY, CDR2 FYNNEI. The CDR3 DNA sequence: TGTGCCAGCAGGTCACCGGGACTAACGAATGAGCAGTTCTTC. Translating it yields CASRSPGLTNEQFF. Complete variable domain (other parts from reference TRBV2 and TRBJ2-1): EPEVTQTPSHQVTQMGQEVILRCVPISNHLYFYWYRQILGQKVEFLVSFYNNEISEKSEIFDDQFSVERPDGSNFTLKIRSTKLEDSAMYFCASRSPGLTNEQFFGPGTRLTVL.

Note on this clone: Within the sample, other DNA sequences also encode this same CDR3. This rearrangement joins TRBV6-5 to TRBJ1-4, with D unresolved. V gave up 0 bases and J gave up 5 bases, with 10 bases separating them. CDR1 is MNHEY and CDR2 is SVGAGI in the germline V gene. The CDR3 runs 15 residues. CDR3: CASSYSGRVNEKLFF. The DNA of the CDR3 is TGTGCCAGCAGTTACTCGGGGAGGGTGAATGAAAAACTGTTTTTT.

The CDR3 is CASSIVTGGYSNQPQHF. CDR3 DNA sequence: TGTGCCAGTAGTATAGTGACAGGGGGCTATAGCAATCAGCCCCAGCATTTT. The rearrangement uses TRBV19 and TRBJ1-5, with 10 positions matching TRBD1. V shed 1 base, J shed 0 bases, and the junction held 3 bases outside the gene matches. The length of the CDR3 is 17 residues. Germline values: CDR1 LNHDA, CDR2 SQIVND (reference sequence). Full variable domain (remainder filled in from reference TRBV19 and TRBJ1-5): DGGITQSPKYLFRKEGQNVTLSCEQNLNHDAMYWYRQDPGQGLRLIYYSQIVNDFQKGDIAEGYSVSREKKESFPLTVTSAQKNPTAFYLCASSIVTGGYSNQPQHFGDGTRLSIL.

The chain couples TRBV5-6 to TRBJ1-1; no definite D call. There are 14 residues in the CDR3. V lost 2 bases and J lost 2, with 10 bases in between. Germline V gene data show CDR1 as SGHDT and CDR2 as YYEEEE. The CDR3 sequence: CASSFGLANTEAFF. In nucleotides, the CDR3 is TGTGCCAGCAGCTTCGGACTGGCCAACACTGAAGCTTTCTTT.

The chain recombines TRBV28 with TRBJ2-2, with TRBD2 matching 9 bases. Looked up from germline, CDR1 is MDHEN and CDR2 is SYDVKM. V shed 6 bases and J 3 bases; nucleotides not matched to a gene: 17. The CDR3 runs 19 residues. CDR3 in amino acids: CASSEKIQKTSGDTGELFF. DNA of the CDR3: TGTGCCAGCAGCGAAAAAATCCAAAAGACTAGCGGTGACACCGGGGAGCTGTTTTTT.

This clone has only a few counts. The chain joins TRBV13 to TRBJ2-5; D possibly corresponds to TRBD2 (5 bases). CDR1 and CDR2 from the germline V gene are PRHDT and FYEKMQ (reference sequence). CDR3 length: 13 residues. V dropped 5 bases and J dropped 5 bases, with 12 bases sitting between them. The CDR3 loop reads CASSPSRAETQYF. The CDR3 DNA reads TGTGCCAGCAGCCCCTCGCGGGCTGAGACCCAGTACTTC.

This clone has only a few counts. The gene calls are TRBV6-5 and TRBJ1-4; tentatively, D is TRBD1 (5 bases). CDR3 length equals 15 residues. Germline CDR1 and CDR2: MNHEY and SVGAGI. V was cut by 2 bases and J by 4 bases, with 11 bases left in between. CDR3: CASSYGGALNEKLFF. The CDR3 DNA follows: TGTGCCAGCAGTTACGGCGGGGCCCTTAATGAAAAACTGTTTTTT.

This rearrangement joins TRBV2 to TRBJ1-5; 9 nucleotides align to TRBD1. This CDR3 comprises 18 residues. Germline CDR1 is SNHLY and CDR2 is FYNNEI. J was trimmed by 2 bases and V by 4 bases; bases with no gene match: 12. In nucleotides, the CDR3 is TGTGCCAGCAGTGCCGGGACAGGGTTCGGTTTAGGCAATCAGCCCCAGCATTTT. Its translation: CASSAGTGFGLGNQPQHF.

This clone was found a few times. The V gene is TRBV7-9, the J gene TRBJ2-5, with D hard to call. This CDR3 has 11 amino acids. Germline assignment: CDR1 SEHNR and CDR2 FQNEAQ (reference sequence). V gave up 6 bases and J gave up 2 bases, with 4 bases separating them. CDR3 nucleotide sequence: TGTGCCAGCAGTTATCAAGAGACCCAGTACTTC. It is translated as CASSYQETQYF.

The chain uses TRBV4-1 and TRBJ1-2, with 8 bases lining up with TRBD1. V lost 2 bases, J lost 8 bases, and 10 bases stayed unmatched. Germline assignment: CDR1 MGHRA and CDR2 YSYEKL. The CDR3 extends over 15 amino acids. The CDR3 bases are TGCGCCAGCAGCCAACTATTTGGACAGGGTGACGGCTACACCTTC. Translation: CASSQLFGQGDGYTF.

This clone has only a few counts. The chain has TRBV6-5 and TRBJ2-3, with D maybe TRBD2 (6 bases). CDR3 length: 16 residues. In germline, CDR1 is MNHEY, CDR2 SVGAGI. V was shortened by 2 bases and J by 6 bases, with 18 bases between the two germline ends. The CDR3 sequence: CASSYAIGGASDTQYF. CDR3 in DNA: TGTGCCAGCAGTTACGCGATCGGGGGAGCCTCCGATACGCAGTATTTT.

In this sample, this clone turned up a few times. The J gene is TRBJ2-7, the V gene TRBV18, with 10 bases lining up with TRBD1. Per germline, CDR1 KGHSH and CDR2 LQKENI. The CDR3 totals 14 residues. The V and J ends lost 6 bases and 5 bases, in that order; junction bases with no gene match: 7. The CDR3 loop reads CASSLGQGWDEQYF. The CDR3 DNA follows: TGTGCCAGCTCCCTGGGACAGGGGTGGGACGAGCAGTACTTC.